The 16 T cell receptor beta chains reported below all come from one sample, sequenced in a study of shared clonotypes between healthy human individuals. Profiled with immunoSEQ multiplex PCR; TCRdb holds only in-frame clones, not every one. The table includes around 2.5 million clones, approximately 93% detected once. Sequencing was carried out using naive CD4+ T cells from PBMCs. Described subset: CD45RA+ positively selected. The receptors were gathered from a man between 18 and 35 years old in good health. Some clones in this sample may be carry-over from other donors' samples.

This clone came up once. This chain joins TRBV30 and TRBJ2-5, with no clear D. Germline V gene sequence: CDR1 GTSNPN, CDR2 SVGIG (reference sequence). The CDR3 length is 12 residues. The V gene lost 3 bases and the J gene lost 5 bases, with 10 bases spanning the gap. CDR3 protein: CAWRDLGETQYF. The CDR3, as DNA: TGTGCCTGGAGGGACCTTGGGGAGACCCAGTACTTC.

The chain employs TRBV6-4 and TRBJ2-1, with TRBD1 identical over 7 bases. This CDR3 contains 15 residues. CDR1 is MRHNA and CDR2 is SNTAGT in the germline V gene. Trimming cost V 5 bases and J 4 bases; bases outside gene matches: 8. CDR3 in DNA: TGTGCCAGCAGTACAACGATGGGACAGTACAATGAGCAGTTCTTC. It yields the protein CASSTTMGQYNEQFF.

This rearrangement joins TRBV9 to TRBJ1-5; D is perhaps TRBD1 (5 bases). Germline-derived CDR1 and CDR2 are SGDLS and YYNGEE. Trimming left V 4 bases short and J 2 bases short, with 22 bases between. The CDR3 totals 18 residues. This chain's CDR3 is CASSRGDSARGGNQPQHF. The CDR3, as DNA: TGTGCCAGCAGCCGGGGTGATTCGGCCCGAGGGGGCAATCAGCCCCAGCATTTT. The full variable domain, its missing parts supplied by reference TRBV9 and TRBJ1-5, is DSGVTQTPKHLITATGQRVTLRCSPRSGDLSVYWYQQSLDQGLQFLIQYYNGEERAKGNILERFSAQQFPDLHSELNLSSLELGDSALYFCASSRGDSARGGNQPQHFGDGTRLSIL.

This chain joins TRBV11-1 and TRBJ2-2, with 9 nucleotides matching TRBD1. V shed 5 bases, J shed 5 bases, and the junction held 9 bases outside the gene matches. Germline loops: CDR1 SGHAT, CDR2 FQDESV (reference sequence). The length of the CDR3 is 16 residues. Here the CDR3 reads CASSGMGQGKTGELFF. The CDR3, as DNA: TGTGCCAGCAGCGGGATGGGACAGGGTAAAACCGGGGAGCTGTTTTTT.

V and J are TRBV4-3 and TRBJ1-2, with a tentative D call TRBD1 (5 bases). Germline CDR1 and CDR2: LGHNA and YSLEER. The CDR3 is 17 residues long. Deletions cut 3 bases from V and 0 bases from J, with 17 bases between. The CDR3 loop is CASSHNPSTATNYGYTF. The DNA of the CDR3 is TGCGCCAGCAGCCATAATCCCTCGACAGCCACTAACTATGGCTACACCTTC.

J is TRBJ2-7 and V is TRBV5-6, with a weak D call TRBD2 (5 bases). The V end lost 1 base, the J end lost 6 bases, and 17 bases lay between the germline ends. Per the germline V gene, CDR1 is SGHDT and CDR2 is YYEEEE. The CDR3 totals 15 residues. CDR3 DNA: TGTGCCAGCAGCTTGCTAGCTTCCGACTTTCGCGAGCAGTACTTC. As protein: CASSLLASDFREQYF.

Notes on this clone: Other DNA sequences in this sample translate to the same CDR3. This chain connects TRBV29-1 to TRBJ1-1; perhaps TRBD1 as D (5 bases). In germline, CDR1 is SQVTM, CDR2 ANQGSEA. Trimming shortened V by 6 bases and J by 0 bases, and 11 bases separated the two germline ends. This CDR3 has 13 residues. The DNA of the CDR3 is TGCAGCGTGGCGGGACGGTTGAACACTGAAGCTTTCTTT. This gives the protein CSVAGRLNTEAFF.

The chain uses TRBV14 and TRBJ2-7; 11 bases match TRBD1. The ends lost 3 bases at V and 7 bases at J; junction bases unmatched: 14. CDR1 SGHDN and CDR2 FVKESK come from the germline V gene. This CDR3 contains 17 residues. The CDR3 DNA reads TGTGCCAGCAGCCAGCAGGCCATGGGCCGGGACAGGGGGGAGCAGTACTTC. It translates to CASSQQAMGRDRGEQYF. Based on the CDR3 plus reference TRBV14 and TRBJ2-7, the full variable domain is EAGVTQFPSHSVIEKGQTVTLRCDPISGHDNLYWYRRVMGKEIKFLLHFVKESKQDESGMPNNRFLAERTGGTYSTLKVQPAELEDSGVYFCASSQQAMGRDRGEQYFGPGTRLTVT.

This clone was observed a single time. For the CDR3, the DNA is TGCGCCAGCAGCTTGAATATCGGGACGGGGGATACGCAGTATTTT. It codes for CASSLNIGTGDTQYF. This sequence joins TRBV5-1 and TRBJ2-3; D is possibly TRBD1 or TRBD2 (5 bases each). V was pared by 1 base and J by 6 bases, with 15 bases between. Germline CDR1 reads SGHRS; CDR2 reads YFSETQ. This CDR3 is built from 15 residues.

The V gene is TRBV4-2, the J gene TRBJ2-7, with a possible D match to TRBD1 (6 bases). This CDR3 has 14 residues. V lost 3 bases to trimming and J lost 2 bases, with 11 bases between them. Germline CDR1 reads LGHNA; CDR2 reads YNFKEQ. Here the CDR3 reads CASSHVGQTYEQYF. The DNA of the CDR3 is TGTGCCAGCAGCCACGTTGGACAGACCTACGAGCAGTACTTC.

The rearrangement joins TRBV27 to TRBJ2-7, with 7 nucleotides matching TRBD1. This CDR3 spans 15 amino acids. V was pared by 3 bases and J by 0 bases, with 5 bases of the junction left unmatched. CDR1 and CDR2 (germline): MNHEY, SMNVEV (reference sequence). CDR3 coding DNA: TGTGCCAGCAGTTTTTCAAGGGACAGCTCCTACGAGCAGTACTTC. This codes for CASSFSRDSSYEQYF.

The V and J genes are TRBV29-1 and TRBJ1-2; D gene uncertain. V was clipped by 3 bases and J by 0 bases, with 14 bases between them. The CDR3 sequence is 15 residues long. Germline loops: CDR1 SQVTM, CDR2 ANQGSEA. For the CDR3, the DNA is TGCAGCGTTGATCTTCGAGAATATGCTAACTATGGCTACACCTTC. Translating it yields CSVDLREYANYGYTF.

This chain joins TRBV7-9 and TRBJ2-3; 13 nucleotides match TRBD2. V shed 6 bases, J shed 4 bases, and the junction held 7 bases outside the gene matches. CDR1 SEHNR and CDR2 FQNEAQ come from the germline V gene (reference sequence). The CDR3 sequence is 16 residues long. The chain's CDR3 is CASRPRLAGGPDTQYF. CDR3 coding DNA: TGTGCCAGCAGACCAAGACTAGCGGGAGGTCCAGATACGCAGTATTTT.

V usage is TRBV19 and J usage is TRBJ1-2, with D perhaps TRBD1 (5 bases). This CDR3 spans 18 amino acids. V lost 6 bases and J 4 bases, leaving 27 bases between the germline ends. CDR1 is LNHDA, CDR2 SQIVND, per germline (reference sequence). In DNA, the CDR3 is TGTGCCAGTAGAAACAAAGGCCAAGGGACCCTTGATGCCTATGGCTACACCTTC. Protein: CASRNKGQGTLDAYGYTF.

The V and J genes are TRBV15 and TRBJ2-7; TRBD2 matches 9 bases. CDR1 LNHNV and CDR2 YYDKDF come from the germline V gene (reference sequence). V was pared by 0 bases and J by 3 bases, with 0 bases of the junction left unmatched. This CDR3 is built from 14 residues. CDR3 region: CATSRDSGSYEQYF. The CDR3 DNA reads as TGTGCCACCAGCAGAGATAGCGGGAGCTACGAGCAGTACTTC.

This chain links TRBV5-1 with TRBJ2-3; tentatively, D is TRBD2 (5 bases). The V gene lost 4 bases and the J gene lost 2 bases, with 20 bases spanning the gap. Germline values: CDR1 SGHRS, CDR2 YFSETQ. This CDR3 is built from 17 residues. CDR3 DNA sequence: TGCGCCAGCAGCCCGGGTGAGGGCGTATTCATCACAGATACGCAGTATTTT. Its protein is CASSPGEGVFITDTQYF.